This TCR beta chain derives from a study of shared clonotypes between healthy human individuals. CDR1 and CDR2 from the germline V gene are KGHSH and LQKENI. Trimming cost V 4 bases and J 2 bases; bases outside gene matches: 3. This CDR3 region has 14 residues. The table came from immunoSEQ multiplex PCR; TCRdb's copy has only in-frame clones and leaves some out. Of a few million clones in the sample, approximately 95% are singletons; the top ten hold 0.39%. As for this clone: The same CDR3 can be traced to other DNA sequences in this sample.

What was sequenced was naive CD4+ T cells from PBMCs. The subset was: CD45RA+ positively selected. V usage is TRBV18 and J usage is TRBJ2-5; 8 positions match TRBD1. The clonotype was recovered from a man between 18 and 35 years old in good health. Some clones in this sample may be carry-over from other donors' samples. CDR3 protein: CASSRDRGQETQYF. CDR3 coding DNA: TGTGCCAGCTCACGAGACAGGGGACAAGAGACCCAGTACTTC. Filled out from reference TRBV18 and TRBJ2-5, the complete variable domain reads NAGVMQNPRHLVRRRGQEARLRCSPMKGHSHVYWYRQLPEEGLKFMVYLQKENIIDESGMPKERFSAEFPKEGPSILRIQQVVRGDSAAYFCASSRDRGQETQYFGPGTRLLVL.